This TCR beta chain is from a study of blood T cell repertoires in COVID-19. Study details: T cells, B-cell-depleted T cells, or PBMCs supplied cDNA or gDNA.

The table came from immunoSEQ multiplex PCR; TCRdb's copy has only in-frame clones and leaves some out. This table has 150,000 to 200,000 clones, around 80% appearing once. This CDR3 spans 17 amino acids. Unmatched junction bases numbered 10, after V lost 2 bases and J lost 4 bases. CDR1 is MNHEY, CDR2 SVGEGT, per germline. This sequence joins TRBV6-2 or TRBV6-3 and TRBJ1-1, with 10 bases matching TRBD1. The sample consisted of peripheral blood. The sequence came from a woman aged 65 to 85 with acute or convalescent COVID-19. CDR3 sequence (DNA): TGTGCCAGCAGTTACGGGGACAGGGGACGGAGTGGCACTGAAGCTTTCTTT. Translation gives CASSYGDRGRSGTEAFF.